Given below is one T cell receptor (beta chain) in context. Its matching antigen is unknown. These data originate in a study of cytomegalovirus exposure and HLA in healthy donors. Whole-study context: An earlier analysis found 100 million or so unique TCR beta sequences from 150 million to 200 million T cells.

The study ran its PCR with 60 Vbeta and 13 Jbeta primers. TCRdb's copy holds only in-frame clones and misses some; the assay was immunoSEQ multiplex PCR. The repertoire consists of about 190,000 clones, with 80% to 90% occurring once and the leading ten covering 1% to 1.5%. This CDR3 comprises 14 residues. The germline CDR1 and CDR2 sequences are ENHRY and SYGVKD. Trimming pared 0 bases from V and 5 bases from J, leaving 8 bases between. The study, taken as a whole, reports: For presence/absence analyses, sequencing depth was assumed to be roughly uniform across donors. Prior analysis indicated that the majority of TCR beta V segments exhibited productivity approximately 87% or approximately 30% of the time. Some TCR beta chains (roughly 150 of them) were listed as cytomegalovirus-associated.

Input material: PBMCs. This receptor was identified in a young man in good health and CMV-seronegative. J is TRBJ1-5 and V is TRBV10-3; D gene uncertain. This CDR3 reads CAISESNGDQPQHF. CDR3 in DNA: TGTGCCATCAGTGAGTCTAACGGTGATCAGCCCCAGCATTTT.